This T cell receptor (beta chain) was observed in a study of early T cells in non-severe SARS-CoV-2 infection. Study at large: Investigators sequenced bulk RNA drawn from unsorted whole blood, and chains remained unpaired.

This CDR3 is 14 amino acids long. V gave up 5 bases and J gave up 0 bases, with 10 bases separating them. Germline V CDR1 and CDR2: SGHTA, FQGNSA. This clonotype was counted at least ten times. Its antigen is unidentified. The protocol attached unique molecular identifiers to individual cDNA molecules. TCRdb re-analysed the 5' RACE reads in MiXCR, keeping a single row per CDR3 protein. Among about 61,000 distinct CDR3 sequences, 9.5% to 14% were seen once, and the ten largest hold about 1.5%. Study-wide findings and caveats: Matching with VDJdb favored anti-spike CD8 responses (missing private and CD4 specificities).

This clonotype was obtained from an adult who was a healthcare worker with PCR-confirmed SARS-CoV-2 infection or an uninfected control (not recorded which). The rearrangement links TRBV7-2 to TRBJ1-1, with D unclear. Sequencing input: whole blood. The CDR3 region has the DNA TGTGCCAGCAGCCATGGACGGATGAACACTGAAGCTTTCTTT. This sequence encodes CASSHGRMNTEAFF.